The TCR beta chain under discussion was sequenced for a study of blood T cell repertoires in COVID-19. About the study: There were acute and convalescent COVID-19 samples, and they came from the United States, Italy and Spain.

Seattle-derived patients entered the study during active infection and were followed longitudinally. This CDR3 is 16 amino acids long. V lost 0 bases, J lost 7 bases, and 16 bases lay in between. Per the germline V gene, CDR1 is SNHLY and CDR2 is FYNNEI. In the original processing: Estimation of nucleated cell counts relied on the amplification of reference gene primers. The repertoire was sequenced with immunoSEQ multiplex PCR; TCRdb's copy has only in-frame clones and lacks some. V and J calls and clone size follow that table, whereas D and trimming were derived from the DNA. Of approximately 36,000 clones in the sample, roughly 70% are singletons; the top ten hold approximately 10%.

This receptor was taken from a man in his 70s with COVID-19, enrolled during active disease. This chain joins TRBV2 and TRBJ1-5; D uncertain. Material for sequencing was peripheral blood. CDR3 loop: CASSEAGSKPGQPQHF. In DNA, the CDR3 is TGTGCCAGCAGTGAAGCGGGTTCGAAACCAGGACAGCCCCAGCATTTT.